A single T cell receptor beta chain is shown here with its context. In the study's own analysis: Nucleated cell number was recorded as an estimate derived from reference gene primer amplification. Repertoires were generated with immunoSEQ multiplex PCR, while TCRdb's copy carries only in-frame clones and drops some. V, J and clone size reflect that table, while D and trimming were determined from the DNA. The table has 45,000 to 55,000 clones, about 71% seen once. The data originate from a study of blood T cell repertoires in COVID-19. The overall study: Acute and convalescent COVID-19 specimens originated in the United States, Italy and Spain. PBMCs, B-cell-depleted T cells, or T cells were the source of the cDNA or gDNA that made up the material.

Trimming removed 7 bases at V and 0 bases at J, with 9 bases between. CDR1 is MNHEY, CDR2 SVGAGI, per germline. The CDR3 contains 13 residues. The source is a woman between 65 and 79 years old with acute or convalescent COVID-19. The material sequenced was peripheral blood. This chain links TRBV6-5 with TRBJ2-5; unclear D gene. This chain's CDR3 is CASKFRDQETQYF. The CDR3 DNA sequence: TGTGCCAGCAAGTTTCGGGACCAAGAGACCCAGTACTTC.